These 32 T cell receptor beta chains were all obtained from the same sample, sequenced in a study of cytotoxic CD8 clonotypes in ibrutinib-treated CLL. Sequencing was performed with immunoSEQ multiplex PCR; in TCRdb, only in-frame clones are kept and a portion is missing. The data show fewer than 200,000 clones, approximately 80% seen once. Source: PBMCs, taken after 24 months of ibrutinib treatment. The receptors derive from a human donor with chronic lymphocytic leukemia.

This chain uses TRBV5-6 with TRBJ1-3; D unresolved. CDR1 and CDR2 (germline): SGHDT, YYEEEE. V was pared by 6 bases and J by 3 bases, with 16 bases between. CDR3 length equals 15 residues. The CDR3 nucleotides read TGTGCCAGCATGAAACTTAGTTGGAGTGGAAACACCATATATTTT. It codes for CASMKLSWSGNTIYF.

The V gene is TRBV2, the J gene TRBJ2-2; D might be TRBD1 (5 bases). Looked up from germline, CDR1 is SNHLY and CDR2 is FYNNEI. The CDR3 covers 15 residues. V was cut by 3 bases and J by 8 bases, with 16 bases left in between. This CDR3 is CASSDQGPTAGELFF. Here the CDR3 DNA reads TGTGCCAGCAGTGACCAGGGTCCAACGGCAGGGGAGCTGTTTTTT.

This chain uses TRBV4-3 with TRBJ1-1; D gene ambiguous. The V gene lost 3 bases and the J gene lost 1 base, with 6 bases spanning the gap. Germline CDR1 reads LGHNA; CDR2 reads YSLEER. This CDR3 spans 13 amino acids. The CDR3 nucleotides read TGCGCCAGCAGCCACCCGCGGAACACTGAAGCTTTCTTT. Its translation: CASSHPRNTEAFF.

The chain has TRBV7-9 and TRBJ2-5, with D unclear. Germline V CDR1 and CDR2: SEHNR, FQNEAQ (reference sequence). This CDR3 has 14 amino acids. V shed 3 bases and J shed 2 bases, with 10 bases lying between them. The CDR3 loop reads CASSLDTSQETQYF. As DNA, the CDR3 is TGTGCCAGCAGCTTGGATACTTCTCAAGAGACCCAGTACTTC.

This rearrangement joins TRBV5-1 to TRBJ1-2, with a weak D call TRBD1 (5 bases). Germline-derived CDR1 and CDR2 are SGHRS and YFSETQ. The V end was cut by 1 base, the J end by 0 bases, with 10 bases between. This CDR3 has 15 amino acids. The CDR3 region is CASSLFGGTNYGYTF. The CDR3 bases are TGCGCCAGCAGCTTGTTCGGGGGGACTAACTATGGCTACACCTTC.

CDR3 nucleotide sequence: TGTGCCAGTAGTATAGATTTTCCTAGCGGGAGGGACTACAATGAGCAGTTCTTC. It yields the protein CASSIDFPSGRDYNEQFF. The V gene is TRBV19, the J gene TRBJ2-1; the match to TRBD2 covers 12 bases. CDR1 is LNHDA, CDR2 SQIVND, per germline (reference sequence). CDR3 length: 18 residues. Trimming took 0 bases from V and 3 from J; bases not matched to a gene: 6.

The rearrangement uses TRBV19 and TRBJ2-7, with 8 bases aligning to TRBD2. The germline gives CDR1 LNHDA, CDR2 SQIVND (reference sequence). V was pared by 8 bases and J by 9 bases, with 18 bases of the junction left unmatched. This CDR3 contains 15 residues. The CDR3 DNA follows: TGTGCCAGTGGTGCAACTAGCGGTGGTAGAAAAGGGCAGTACTTC. Encoded protein: CASGATSGGRKGQYF.

V is TRBV30 and J is TRBJ1-6, with TRBD1 identical over 8 bases. Germline CDR1 reads GTSNPN; CDR2 reads SVGIG (reference sequence). This CDR3 spans 14 amino acids. V lost 3 bases to trimming and J lost 7 bases; unmatched junction nucleotides: 5. The CDR3, as DNA: TGTGCCTGGAGCCGGGACAGGCGGAATTCACCCCTCCACTTT. The encoded protein is CAWSRDRRNSPLHF.

The CDR3, as DNA: TGCGCCAGCAGCCAAGCACTCGTGGGGGGTTACGAGCAGTACTTC. Its protein product is CASSQALVGGYEQYF. This sequence joins TRBV4-1 and TRBJ2-7; D possibly corresponds to TRBD2 (6 bases). Trimming cost V 1 base and J 4 bases, with 14 bases left between them. Germline CDR1 reads MGHRA; CDR2 reads YSYEKL. The CDR3 has 15 amino acids.

The V gene is TRBV28, the J gene TRBJ1-1; D gene uncertain. CDR1 and CDR2 from the germline V gene are MDHEN and SYDVKM. The CDR3 covers 17 residues. The V and J ends lost 6 bases and 1 base respectively, with 21 bases between them. CDR3 coding DNA: TGTGCCAGCAGGGAAGGGCGGCAGGCCGCCCCGAACACTGAAGCTTTCTTT. This encodes CASREGRQAAPNTEAFF.

The chain links TRBV28 to TRBJ2-1; 7 positions match TRBD1. The CDR3 covers 15 residues. J gave up 6 bases and V 6 bases, and 11 bases lay outside the gene matches. The germline V gene has CDR1 MDHEN and CDR2 SYDVKM. CDR3 in DNA: TGTGCCAGCAGGATTCCAAACAGGGGTGGCAATGAGCAGTTCTTC. It yields the protein CASRIPNRGGNEQFF.

V usage is TRBV20-1 and J usage is TRBJ2-7; D uncertain. This CDR3 spans 11 amino acids. The V and J ends lost 3 bases and 6 bases respectively, with 9 bases between them. CDR1 and CDR2 (germline): DFQATT, SNEGSKA (reference sequence). The CDR3 region has the DNA TGCAGTGCTAGTGCATCTGGCGAGCAGTACTTC. Amino acid sequence: CSASASGEQYF.

This clone was found a few times. V is TRBV28 and J is TRBJ1-1; 7 bases align to TRBD1. CDR1 and CDR2 (germline): MDHEN, SYDVKM. CDR3 length equals 13 residues. V gave up 6 bases and J gave up 3 bases; unmatched junction bases: 4. As DNA, the CDR3 is TGTGCCAGCAGGTACAGGGGACACACTGAAGCTTTCTTT. Its protein product is CASRYRGHTEAFF.

This clone was counted once. V gene TRBV29-1 combines with J gene TRBJ2-1; TRBD1 might be the D (5 bases). Germline V gene data show CDR1 as SQVTM and CDR2 as ANQGSEA. V dropped 3 bases and J dropped 0 bases, with 21 bases sitting between them. This CDR3 is 18 amino acids long. The CDR3 spells CSVDGSVRRVSSYNEQFF. CDR3 bases: TGCAGCGTTGACGGGTCCGTTCGCAGGGTCAGCTCCTACAATGAGCAGTTCTTC.

This chain links TRBV7-2 with TRBJ2-7; D unclear. V lost 6 bases to trimming and J lost 5 bases, with 11 bases between them. The germline CDR1 and CDR2 sequences are SGHTA and FQGNSA. This CDR3 comprises 12 residues. CDR3: CASRTPGNEQYF. CDR3 in DNA: TGTGCCAGCAGAACCCCTGGGAACGAGCAGTACTTC.

This clone showed up just a few times. The V and J genes are TRBV5-1 and TRBJ1-4; D is unclear. From germline, CDR1 is SGHRS and CDR2 YFSETQ. CDR3 length: 15 amino acids. V was shortened by 3 bases and J by 0 bases, with 9 bases between the two germline ends. CDR3 nucleotides: TGCGCCAGCAGCTCCGGGTCCTCAACTAATGAAAAACTGTTTTTT. Translated, it gives CASSSGSSTNEKLFF.

V usage is TRBV4-2 and J usage is TRBJ1-1; TRBD1 matches at 9 bases. This CDR3 is 18 amino acids long. The V segment lost 4 bases and the J segment 0 bases; nucleotides outside the gene matches: 12. CDR1 is LGHNA and CDR2 is YNFKEQ in the germline V gene. The CDR3: CASSLSGTGRIMNTEAFF. CDR3 coding DNA: TGTGCCAGCAGCCTTTCCGGGACAGGGAGAATCATGAACACTGAAGCTTTCTTT.

The rearrangement joins TRBV7-2 to TRBJ2-3; a weak D match, TRBD2 (6 bases). Looked up from germline, CDR1 is SGHTA and CDR2 is FQGNSA. This CDR3 contains 14 residues. Trimming pared 3 bases from V and 0 bases from J, leaving 7 bases between. The CDR3 spells CASSFGTSTDTQYF. In nucleotides, the CDR3 is TGTGCCAGCAGCTTTGGGACTAGCACAGATACGCAGTATTTT.

The chain recombines TRBV5-1 with TRBJ2-5; possible D gene TRBD1, 6 bases. Germline loops: CDR1 SGHRS, CDR2 YFSETQ. The V gene lost 3 bases and the J gene lost 4 bases, with 10 bases spanning the gap. The CDR3 runs to 13 residues. In DNA form, the CDR3 reads TGCGCCAGCAGCTCGACAGGCGGAGAGACCCAGTACTTC. This translates into CASSSTGGETQYF.

The chain links TRBV6-6 to TRBJ1-2; D might be TRBD1 (5 bases). The germline V gene has CDR1 MNHNY and CDR2 SVGAGI (reference sequence). This CDR3 comprises 12 residues. V was cut by 2 bases and J by 7 bases, with 8 bases left in between. The CDR3 region has the DNA TGTGCCAGCAGTTACGAGGGGTTTGGCTACACCTTC. Its translation is CASSYEGFGYTF.

V is TRBV11-1 and J is TRBJ2-7, with 10 bases lining up with TRBD1. Germline lookup yields CDR1 SGHAT and CDR2 FQDESV (reference sequence). Losses at the gene ends were 4 bases for V and 5 bases for J; bases not matched to a gene: 5. The CDR3 length is 14 residues. Here the CDR3 DNA reads TGTGCCAGCAGCTGGGGGACAGGGGTCAACGAGCAGTACTTC. It encodes CASSWGTGVNEQYF.

V gene TRBV6-1 combines with J gene TRBJ2-1; D not resolved. The germline V gene encodes CDR1 MNHNS and CDR2 SASEGT. This CDR3 is 15 amino acids long. V shed 5 bases and J shed 0 bases, with 11 bases lying between them. CDR3 DNA sequence: TGTGCCAGCAGTACTCAAACGCTCTCCTACAATGAGCAGTTCTTC. It translates to CASSTQTLSYNEQFF.

The V call is TRBV28, the J call TRBJ2-7; possibly TRBD1 or TRBD2 for D (5 bases each). V was pared by 7 bases and J by 0 bases, with 16 bases between. CDR3 length equals 15 residues. Germline assignment: CDR1 MDHEN and CDR2 SYDVKM. The DNA of the CDR3 is TGTGCCAGCACCGGGGCACAGAAGAGCTCCTACGAGCAGTACTTC. It yields the protein CASTGAQKSSYEQYF.

This chain uses TRBV23-1 with TRBJ2-1, with TRBD1 matching 8 bases. TRBV23-1 qualifies as an ORF whose function is uncertain. J was trimmed by 2 bases and V by 7 bases; bases with no gene match: 16. CDR3 size: 18 residues. The CDR3 region is CASTPFASGRGPYNEQFF. CDR3 nucleotides: TGCGCCAGCACCCCCTTTGCCTCGGGCAGGGGGCCCTACAATGAGCAGTTCTTC.

The chain combines TRBV5-8 with TRBJ2-7; no reliable D call. There are 14 residues in the CDR3. Deletions cut 1 base from V and 3 bases from J, with 11 bases between. Germline CDR1 and CDR2: SGHTS and YDEGEE. In nucleotides, the CDR3 is TGTGCCAGCAGCTTGTGGCAGGAAATCTACGAGCAGTACTTC. It translates to CASSLWQEIYEQYF.

The chain recombines TRBV7-9 with TRBJ1-1; D is possibly TRBD1 (5 bases). The CDR3 totals 14 residues. The germline V and J ends were trimmed by 5 bases and 4 bases, with 14 bases remaining between them. The germline CDR1 and CDR2 sequences are SEHNR and FQNEAQ (reference sequence). In DNA, the CDR3 is TGTGCCAGCAGCCCCCCGGGGGTGGGCACTGAAGCTTTCTTT. It translates to CASSPPGVGTEAFF.

This chain links TRBV7-8 with TRBJ2-2; D possibly corresponds to TRBD1 (5 bases). V shed 7 bases and J shed 4 bases, with 19 bases lying between them. This CDR3 has 16 residues. Germline V gene data show CDR1 as SGHVS and CDR2 as FQNEAQ. CDR3 sequence: CASTLPLRQSTGELFF. The CDR3, as DNA: TGTGCCAGCACCCTCCCCTTACGACAGAGCACCGGGGAGCTGTTTTTT. The full variable domain, in which reference TRBV7-8 and TRBJ2-2 provide the parts outside the CDR3, is GAGVSQSPRYKVAKRGQDVALRCDPISGHVSLFWYQQALGQGPEFLTYFQNEAQLDKSGLPSDRFFAERPEGSVSTLKIQRTQQEDSAVYLCASTLPLRQSTGELFFGEGSRLTVL.

This chain joins TRBV6-6 and TRBJ1-2, with D perhaps TRBD1 (6 bases). Between the trimmed V and J ends, which lost 6 bases and 6 bases, there was a span of 17 bases. Germline CDR1 MNHNY, CDR2 SVGAGI (reference sequence). The CDR3 is 14 residues long. The CDR3 region has the DNA TGTGCCAGCAGCCGCGACAGGAGGCTTGATGGCTACACCTTC. This encodes CASSRDRRLDGYTF.

The rearrangement joins TRBV19 to TRBJ2-7; D unclear. V lost 3 bases, J lost 4 bases, and 10 bases lay in between. The CDR3 is 13 amino acids. Germline CDR1 and CDR2: LNHDA and SQIVND (reference sequence). The CDR3 protein is CASSMRTVYEQYF. CDR3 DNA: TGTGCCAGTAGTATGAGGACGGTGTACGAGCAGTACTTC.

The gene calls are TRBV4-1 and TRBJ2-1, with 9 bases fitting TRBD2. Germline V gives CDR1 MGHRA, CDR2 YSYEKL. There are 12 residues in the CDR3. The V segment lost 5 bases and the J segment 8 bases; nucleotides outside the gene matches: 1. The CDR3 is CASSGTSYEQFF. CDR3 DNA: TGCGCCAGCAGCGGGACTAGCTATGAGCAGTTCTTC.

This clone turned up a few times. The chain links TRBV28 to TRBJ1-5; D is ambiguous. The CDR3 loop spans 15 amino acids. Germline lookup yields CDR1 MDHEN and CDR2 SYDVKM. V lost 1 base and J lost 6, with 13 bases in between. In nucleotides, the CDR3 is TGTGCCAGCAGTTTATTGAGGGTTTCAGCTCAGCCCCAGCATTTT. Its translation: CASSLLRVSAQPQHF.

This clone was seen just once. The chain links TRBV5-8 to TRBJ2-7, with 8 nucleotides matching TRBD2. This CDR3 contains 13 residues. The junction had 5 bases not matched to a gene; V was cut back by 3 bases and J by 6 bases. The germline CDR1 and CDR2 sequences are SGHTS and YDEGEE. CDR3 protein: CASSWGLVAEQYF. For the CDR3, the DNA is TGTGCCAGCAGCTGGGGACTAGTTGCCGAGCAGTACTTC.